Detailed here is one T cell receptor (beta chain). Clones were sequenced by immunoSEQ multiplex PCR, and TCRdb holds only the in-frame ones, with some missing. The sample carries about 180,000 clones, around 83% recorded once. This sample was included in a study of blood T cell repertoires in COVID-19. This receptor was taken from a man aged 35-49 years who had recovered from COVID-19. Sequenced material: PBMCs or T cells enriched from blood (not recorded which).

The CDR3 is CASSTSGLTNSPLHF. CDR3 in DNA: TGTGCCAGCAGTACCTCGGGACTGACTAATTCACCCCTCCACTTT. This chain connects TRBV2 to TRBJ1-6; a weak D match, TRBD1 (5 bases). Per the germline V gene, CDR1 is SNHLY and CDR2 is FYNNEI. This CDR3 contains 15 residues. V shed 5 bases and J shed 6 bases, with 14 bases lying between them.